This T cell receptor (beta chain) is drawn from a study of blood T cell repertoires in COVID-19. Across the study: T cells, B-cell-depleted T cells, or PBMCs provided the cDNA or gDNA that served as material.

This CDR3 spans 14 amino acids. CDR1 is KGHSH, CDR2 LQKENI, per germline. The V gene end was trimmed by 3 bases and the J gene end by 4 bases; junction bases not matched to a gene: 4. Seattle's cohort entered during active infection and was followed longitudinally. Original processing methods: How many nucleated cells were present was estimated from reference gene primer amplification. Using immunoSEQ multiplex PCR, the repertoire was profiled, and TCRdb retains in-frame clones only, with some absent. Clone size and V and J calls were adopted from that table, with D and trimming inferred from the DNA. The data show roughly 180,000 clones, roughly 88% seen once.

The receptor comes from a man of 80 years or more with COVID-19, enrolled during active disease. This chain links TRBV18 with TRBJ1-1, with 8 bases lining up with TRBD1. The sequenced material came from peripheral blood. CDR3: CASSPDRESTEAFF. The CDR3 region has the DNA TGTGCCAGCTCACCGGACAGGGAGTCCACTGAAGCTTTCTTT.